Presented here are 30 T cell receptor beta chains from one specimen sequenced in a study of response to subunit inactivated influenza vaccine. TCRdb recomputed calls from the RT-PCR reads with MiXCR, one row per CDR3 protein. The table shows 600,000 to 850,000 distinct CDR3 sequences, with about 15% occurring only once. This specimen was PBMCs from blood, taken less than 15 days before vaccination. These receptors came from a man between 50 and 59 years old who received an inactivated influenza vaccine.

The chain uses TRBV7-2 and TRBJ2-1, with 11 bases that match TRBD2. The CDR3 runs 17 residues. Germline V gene sequence: CDR1 SGHTA, CDR2 FQGNSA. V trimming: 0 bases; J trimming: 3 bases; junction bases outside the gene matches: 4. The CDR3 coding sequence is TGTGCCAGCAGCTTAGCCCTAGCGGGAGGATTCTACAATGAGCAGTTCTTC. Encoded protein: CASSLALAGGFYNEQFF.

The V and J genes are TRBV10-1 and TRBJ2-3; D perhaps matches TRBD1 (5 bases). There are 15 residues in the CDR3. The V gene's germline CDR1 is WNHNN and CDR2 SYGVQD (reference sequence). V was trimmed by 1 base and J by 0 bases, leaving 8 bases between them. CDR3 in DNA: TGCGCCAGCAGTGAGTGGCCAGGGAGCACAGATACGCAGTATTTT. It is translated as CASSEWPGSTDTQYF.

There are many counts of this clonotype. The rearrangement joins TRBV7-2 to TRBJ2-1, with a tentative D call TRBD2 (5 bases). The CDR3 extends over 18 amino acids. The germline gives CDR1 SGHTA, CDR2 FQGNSA. The V end was cut by 0 bases, the J end by 4 bases, with 19 bases between. DNA of the CDR3: TGTGCCAGCAGCTTAGCGCCAACGGGGTTAGTGGGGTACAATGAGCAGTTCTTC. It codes for CASSLAPTGLVGYNEQFF.

V usage is TRBV11-1 and J usage is TRBJ2-6; D is possibly TRBD1 (6 bases). Trimming stripped 5 bases from V and 0 bases from J, with 20 bases between. Germline-derived CDR1 and CDR2 are SGHAT and FQDESV (reference sequence). The CDR3 sequence is 19 residues long. This chain's CDR3 is CASSVKMSGAYSGANVLTF. The CDR3 DNA is TGTGCCAGCAGCGTGAAGATGTCAGGGGCCTACTCTGGGGCCAACGTCCTGACTTTC.

There are a few counts of this clonotype. The chain joins TRBV7-6 to TRBJ2-7; 9 nucleotides line up with TRBD1. CDR1 and CDR2 (germline): SGHVS, FNYEAQ. The CDR3 loop spans 16 amino acids. Trimming removed 1 base from V and 3 bases from J; junction bases left unmatched: 7. The CDR3 DNA reads as TGTGCCAGCAGCTTAGTGACGGGACAGGGAAACTACGAGCAGTACTTC. Its protein product is CASSLVTGQGNYEQYF.

This clonotype appeared a few times. This chain links TRBV3-1 with TRBJ1-2; 8 nucleotides line up with TRBD1. This CDR3 comprises 13 residues. In germline, CDR1 is LGHDT, CDR2 YNNKEL (reference sequence). V was pared by 5 bases and J by 8 bases, with 7 bases of the junction left unmatched. As DNA, the CDR3 is TGTGCCAGCAGCTGGGACAGGAGGGAGGGCTACACCTTC. Encoded protein: CASSWDRREGYTF.

With regard to this clonotype: A junction boundary mismatches the germline segment, possibly from a read error. V is TRBV7-2 and J is TRBJ2-1, with 9 bases matching TRBD2. There are 15 residues in the CDR3. In germline, CDR1 is SGHTA, CDR2 FQGNSA. CDR3 protein: CASSPPAGGYNEQLF. For the CDR3, the DNA is TGTGCCAGCAGCCCCCCAGCGGGGGGATACAATGAGCAGTTGTTC.

This clonotype was found many times. The rearrangement uses TRBV20-1 and TRBJ2-3; TRBD2 might be the D (6 bases). The CDR3 spans 13 residues. Per the germline V gene, CDR1 is DFQATT and CDR2 is SNEGSKA (reference sequence). Trimming pared 3 bases from V and 0 bases from J, leaving 7 bases between. The chain's CDR3 is CSARGTSTDTQYF. CDR3 coding DNA: TGCAGTGCTAGGGGGACTAGCACAGATACGCAGTATTTT.

This chain uses TRBV18 with TRBJ2-1; 8 bases match TRBD1. The CDR3 sequence is 14 residues long. Germline-derived CDR1 and CDR2 are KGHSH and LQKENI. V lost 5 bases to trimming and J lost 5 bases; unmatched junction nucleotides: 5. CDR3 sequence: CASSGDRRNNEQFF. The DNA for the CDR3 is TGTGCCAGCTCAGGGGACAGGAGAAACAATGAGCAGTTCTTC. Full variable domain (remainder filled in from reference TRBV18 and TRBJ2-1): NAGVMQNPRHLVRRRGQEARLRCSPMKGHSHVYWYRQLPEEGLKFMVYLQKENIIDESGMPKERFSAEFPKEGPSILRIQQVVRGDSAAYFCASSGDRRNNEQFFGPGTRLTVL.

This sequence joins TRBV28 and TRBJ2-5, with a tentative D call TRBD2 (6 bases). Germline CDR1 reads MDHEN; CDR2 reads SYDVKM. CDR3 size: 14 residues. V gave up 7 bases and J gave up 2 bases, with 14 bases separating them. CDR3 sequence reads: CASKGLRYQETQYF. In DNA form, the CDR3 reads TGTGCCAGCAAAGGACTACGCTATCAAGAGACCCAGTACTTC.

CDR3 coding DNA: TGTGCCAGCAGCGTGTTCGGGGGGAACAATGAGCAGTTCTTC. Translation: CASSVFGGNNEQFF. V is TRBV9 and J is TRBJ2-1; 7 nucleotides line up with TRBD2. The CDR3 runs 14 residues. CDR1 and CDR2 from the germline V gene are SGDLS and YYNGEE. V trimming: 2 bases; J trimming: 5 bases; junction bases outside the gene matches: 4.

This clonotype was seen at least ten times. The gene calls are TRBV12-3 or TRBV12-4 and TRBJ2-7; weak D call: TRBD1 (5 bases). The CDR3 consists of 11 residues. Trimming took 6 bases from V and 10 from J, leaving 13 bases between them. CDR3 sequence: CASREKGPQYF. The CDR3 nucleotides read TGTGCCAGCAGGGAAAAGGGGCCTCAGTACTTC.

This clonotype turned up a few times. This chain connects TRBV4-3 to TRBJ2-7, with D perhaps matching TRBD1 (5 bases). Germline-derived CDR1 and CDR2 are LGHNA and YSLEER. The CDR3 has 13 residues. Trimming shortened V by 0 bases and J by 6 bases, and 9 bases separated the two germline ends. The CDR3 spells CASSQDKGVEQYF. The CDR3 DNA sequence: TGCGCCAGCAGCCAAGATAAAGGGGTCGAGCAGTACTTC.

The chain is built from TRBV20-1 and TRBJ2-7; a possible D gene is TRBD1 (6 bases). This CDR3 region has 14 residues. CDR1 and CDR2 (germline): DFQATT, SNEGSKA (reference sequence). Trimming removed 3 bases from V and 2 bases from J, with 14 bases in between. CDR3 nucleotides: TGCAGTGCTAGTTCCCGGACAGAGCCCTACGAGCAGTACTTC. As protein: CSASSRTEPYEQYF.

The gene calls are TRBV4-3 and TRBJ2-3; 13 bases match TRBD2. The length of the CDR3 is 16 residues. Germline V CDR1 and CDR2: LGHNA, YSLEER. V shed 2 bases, J shed 7 bases, and the junction held 6 bases outside the gene matches. The CDR3 spells CASSQSATSGRNTQYF. The CDR3 DNA reads TGCGCCAGCAGCCAATCCGCGACTAGCGGGAGGAATACGCAGTATTTT.

In this sample, this clonotype turned up a few times. The chain combines TRBV12-3 or TRBV12-4 with TRBJ2-1; TRBD2 agrees at 9 bases. This CDR3 comprises 16 residues. Unmatched junction bases numbered 13, after V lost 6 bases and J lost 7 bases. CDR3 sequence (DNA): TGTGCCAGCAGCCACCTTGGCGGGAGGGGGATAAATGAGCAGTTCTTC. This translates into CASSHLGGRGINEQFF.

V usage is TRBV28 and J usage is TRBJ1-2; 9 bases map to TRBD1. Germline V gene lookup returns CDR1 MDHEN and CDR2 SYDVKM. V was clipped by 7 bases and J by 7 bases; unmatched bases: 7. This CDR3 is 13 amino acids long. CDR3 in DNA: TGTGCCAGCACCAAACAGGGGGCAGTTGGCTACACCTTC. This gives the protein CASTKQGAVGYTF.

A few counts support this clonotype. The chain has TRBV12-5 and TRBJ2-5; D is perhaps TRBD1 or TRBD2 (5 bases each). The V end was cut by 6 bases, the J end by 1 base, with 12 bases between. The CDR3 is 14 residues long. Per the germline V gene, CDR1 is LGHNT and CDR2 is FRNRAP. The CDR3 bases are TGTGCTAGTGGCACCGGGACGGTCCAAGAGACCCAGTACTTC. This gives the protein CASGTGTVQETQYF.

This clonotype was found a few times. The chain is built from TRBV5-5 and TRBJ1-2; D is perhaps TRBD1 (5 bases). The CDR3 has 12 amino acids. Trimming shortened V by 4 bases and J by 4 bases, and 8 bases separated the two germline ends. Germline assignment: CDR1 SGHKS and CDR2 YYEKEE (reference sequence). DNA of the CDR3: TGTGCCAGCAGCCAGACAGTCTATGGCTACACCTTC. Encoded protein: CASSQTVYGYTF.

This clonotype was picked up many times. The rearrangement links TRBV2 to TRBJ2-5; possible D gene TRBD1, 5 bases. This CDR3 region has 14 residues. Per germline, CDR1 SNHLY and CDR2 FYNNEI. Trimming removed 2 bases from V and 0 bases from J, with 7 bases in between. The CDR3 loop reads CASSEQGYQETQYF. Written as DNA, the CDR3 is TGTGCCAGCAGTGAACAGGGCTACCAAGAGACCCAGTACTTC.

In this sample, this clonotype turned up a few times. The chain employs TRBV30 and TRBJ2-1; the match to TRBD1 covers 7 bases. Germline V gives CDR1 GTSNPN, CDR2 SVGIG (reference sequence). The trim removed 4 bases at V and 6 bases at J, leaving 6 bases unmatched. The CDR3 runs 13 residues. CDR3 protein: CAWTRDSTNEQFF. Written as DNA, the CDR3 is TGTGCCTGGACCCGGGACAGTACCAATGAGCAGTTCTTC. Full variable domain (missing parts from reference TRBV30 and TRBJ2-1): SQTIHQWPATLVQPVGSPLSLECTVEGTSNPNLYWYRQAAGRGLQLLFYSVGIGQISSEVPQNLSASRPQDRQFILSSKKLLLSDSGFYLCAWTRDSTNEQFFGPGTRLTVL.

The chain links TRBV28 to TRBJ1-5; D gene unclear. V dropped 4 bases and J dropped 4 bases, with 11 bases sitting between them. This CDR3 has 14 residues. Germline V gives CDR1 MDHEN, CDR2 SYDVKM. CDR3 in DNA: TGTGCCAGCAGTTCATCTACAGAAAATCAGCCCCAGCATTTT. Its translation: CASSSSTENQPQHF.

This clonotype was seen many times. The chain links TRBV6-1 to TRBJ2-6; D remains ambiguous. The CDR3 sequence is 16 residues long. V dropped 2 bases and J dropped 2 bases, with 10 bases sitting between them. Germline assignment: CDR1 MNHNS and CDR2 SASEGT. CDR3 nucleotides: TGTGCCAGCAGTGAACGAGGTGTCGCTGGGGCCAACGTCCTGACTTTC. Translated, it gives CASSERGVAGANVLTF.

This clonotype occurred a few times. This chain uses TRBV7-2 with TRBJ2-2, with D perhaps matching TRBD1 (5 bases). Germline-derived CDR1 and CDR2 are SGHTA and FQGNSA. V was cut by 5 bases and J by 3 bases, with 13 bases left in between. The CDR3 is 15 residues long. CDR3 residues: CASSRRAWDTGELFF. The CDR3 DNA reads as TGTGCCAGCAGCCGCAGGGCCTGGGACACCGGGGAGCTGTTTTTT. Full variable domain (outside the CDR3, taken from reference TRBV7-2 and TRBJ2-2): GAGVSQSPSNKVTEKGKDVELRCDPISGHTALYWYRQSLGQGLEFLIYFQGNSAPDKSGLPSDRFSAERTGGSVSTLTIQRTQQEDSAVYLCASSRRAWDTGELFFGEGSRLTVL.

The genes are TRBV9 and TRBJ2-2, with D possibly TRBD2 on 6 matching bases. With 6 bases removed from V and 4 bases from J, the gap between germline ends came to 13 bases. Germline loops: CDR1 SGDLS, CDR2 YYNGEE. The CDR3 sequence is 14 residues long. The CDR3 region has the DNA TGTGCCAGCAAGGGAGGTGGTAGCACCGGGGAGCTGTTTTTT. It translates to CASKGGGSTGELFF. The full variable domain, rest sourced from reference TRBV9 and TRBJ2-2, is DSGVTQTPKHLITATGQRVTLRCSPRSGDLSVYWYQQSLDQGLQFLIQYYNGEERAKGNILERFSAQQFPDLHSELNLSSLELGDSALYFCASKGGGSTGELFFGEGSRLTVL.

This clonotype was counted many times. This chain connects TRBV20-1 to TRBJ1-6; D remains ambiguous. Trimming took 5 bases from V and 8 from J, leaving 13 bases between them. The CDR3 length is 13 residues. Germline lookup yields CDR1 DFQATT and CDR2 SNEGSKA (reference sequence). The CDR3 reads CSADGSVYSPLHF. The CDR3, as DNA: TGCAGTGCTGACGGGAGCGTGTATTCACCCCTCCACTTT.

This clonotype was found a few times. The chain joins TRBV5-1 to TRBJ2-6; 8 bases are a match to TRBD1. This CDR3 spans 17 amino acids. Trimming took 4 bases from V and 0 from J; bases not matched to a gene: 6. Per the germline V gene, CDR1 is SGHRS and CDR2 is YFSETQ. The CDR3 protein is CASSRGQASSGANVLTF. The CDR3 region has the DNA TGCGCCAGCAGCCGGGGACAGGCAAGCTCTGGGGCCAACGTCCTGACTTTC.

This clonotype has more than one count but fewer than ten. This chain joins TRBV5-1 and TRBJ2-7; 8 bases map to TRBD2. This CDR3 has 14 residues. V trimming: 4 bases; J trimming: 1 base; junction bases outside the gene matches: 4. Germline-derived CDR1 and CDR2 are SGHRS and YFSETQ. CDR3 sequence reads: CASSPGGNSYEQYF. The CDR3 DNA reads TGCGCCAGCAGCCCGGGGGGGAATTCCTACGAGCAGTACTTC.

This clonotype was counted ten times or more. This chain uses TRBV14 with TRBJ2-3; D remains ambiguous. The germline V and J ends were trimmed by 1 base and 2 bases, with 13 bases remaining between them. Per the germline V gene, CDR1 is SGHDN and CDR2 is FVKESK. The CDR3 is made up of 16 amino acids. DNA of the CDR3: TGTGCCAGCAGCCAAGGGCCAGCAGGTTTCACAGATACGCAGTATTTT. It specifies CASSQGPAGFTDTQYF.

The CDR3 sequence is CASSFYELSASSGSQNEQFF. CDR3 nucleotide sequence: TGTGCCAGCAGCTTTTACGAGCTTAGCGCTTCTAGCGGGAGTCAAAATGAGCAGTTCTTC. The chain carries TRBV7-8 and TRBJ2-1; 10 nucleotides agree with TRBD2. With 3 bases clipped from V and 7 bases from J, the junction kept 21 bases outside the gene matches. This CDR3 is built from 20 residues. From germline, CDR1 is SGHVS and CDR2 FQNEAQ.